This T cell receptor beta chain comes out of a study of blood T cell repertoires in COVID-19. Study information: Samples came from the United States, Italy and Spain, spanning acute and convalescent COVID-19. T cells, B-cell-depleted T cells, or PBMCs supplied cDNA or gDNA.

The CDR3 length is 16 residues. Germline V CDR1 and CDR2: LGHDT, YNNKEL (reference sequence). Trimming removed 3 bases from V and 2 bases from J, with 11 bases in between. Original processing notes: Estimates of nucleated cell counts were drawn from the amplification of reference gene primers. The table came from immunoSEQ multiplex PCR; TCRdb's copy has only in-frame clones and leaves some out. V and J calls and clone size follow that table, whereas D and trimming were derived from the DNA. The data show about 66,000 clones, about 91% seen once. The sequence derives from a woman aged 70-85 years with acute or convalescent COVID-19. Specimen: peripheral blood. This rearrangement joins TRBV3-1 (or the pseudogene TRBV3-2) to TRBJ1-6; perhaps TRBD1 as D (5 bases). The DNA for the CDR3 is TGTGCCAGCAGCCAGGGGCGGGGAACCTATAATTCACCCCTCCACTTT. Amino acids: CASSQGRGTYNSPLHF.